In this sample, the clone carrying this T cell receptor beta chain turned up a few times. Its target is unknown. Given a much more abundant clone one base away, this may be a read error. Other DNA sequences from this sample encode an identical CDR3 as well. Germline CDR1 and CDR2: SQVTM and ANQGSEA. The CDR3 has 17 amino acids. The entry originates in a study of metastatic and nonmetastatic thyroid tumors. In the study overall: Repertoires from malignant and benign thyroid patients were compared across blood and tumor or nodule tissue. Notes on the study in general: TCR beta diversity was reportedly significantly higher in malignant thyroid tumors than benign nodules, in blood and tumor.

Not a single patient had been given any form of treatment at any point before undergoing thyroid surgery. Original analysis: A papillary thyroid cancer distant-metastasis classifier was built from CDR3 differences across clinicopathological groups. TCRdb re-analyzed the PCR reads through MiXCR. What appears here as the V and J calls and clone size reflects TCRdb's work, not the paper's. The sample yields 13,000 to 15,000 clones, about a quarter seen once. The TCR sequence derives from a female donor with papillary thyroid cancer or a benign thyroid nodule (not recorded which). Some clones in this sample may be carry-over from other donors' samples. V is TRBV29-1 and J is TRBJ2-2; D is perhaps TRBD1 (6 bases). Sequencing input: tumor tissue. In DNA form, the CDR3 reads TGCAGTGTCCTCCCCGGGACAACCTCCTGGAACACCGGGGAGCTGTTTTTT. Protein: CSVLPGTTSWNTGELFF.